The TCR beta chain under discussion was sequenced for a study of T cells after yellow fever vaccination. Study-wide context: Fractions with few cells were prepared using SMART-Seq v4 Ultra Low Input. Study-level findings and limits: Clones that expanded after primary vaccination mostly reappeared after the booster (96% CD4, 88% CD8).

This clonotype turned up a few times. Antigen unknown. This CDR3 contains 15 residues. V lost 0 bases to trimming and J lost 2 bases, with 9 bases between them. Germline-derived CDR1 and CDR2 are SGDLS and YYNGEE. For TCR, cDNA came from 5'RACE template switching, which added a universal primer site and UMIs. TCRdb reanalysed the 5' RACE reads using MiXCR and keeps one entry per CDR3 protein. The sample lists hundreds of thousands of distinct CDR3 sequences; about 17% were seen once. The sequence was obtained from a young man who received the YFV17D yellow fever vaccine. This specimen was PBMCs, taken about 5 days after the first yellow fever vaccination. The V call is TRBV9, the J call TRBJ1-3; D may be TRBD1 (5 bases). In DNA, the CDR3 is TGTGCCAGCAGCGTAGATCCGGGGGCTGGAAACACCATATATTTT. It yields the protein CASSVDPGAGNTIYF.